These 27 T cell receptor beta chains were all obtained from the same sample, sequenced in a study of blood T cell repertoires in COVID-19. Data came from immunoSEQ multiplex PCR; TCRdb stores just in-frame clones and leaves some out. Among around 100,000 clones listed, around 84% were seen once. Sequenced: peripheral blood. The receptors shown here come from a middle-aged man with acute or convalescent COVID-19.

This clone has a handful of counts. CDR3 in DNA: TGTGCCAGCAGTGCGGGGGGACAGGGGGGTCCAGATACGCAGTATTTT. This translates into CASSAGGQGGPDTQYF. This chain links TRBV6-4 with TRBJ2-3; 11 bases line up with TRBD1. The germline V gene encodes CDR1 MRHNA and CDR2 SNTAGT. The junction had 7 bases not matched to a gene; V was cut back by 4 bases and J by 4 bases. CDR3 length: 16 residues.

This clone was observed a handful of times. This sequence joins TRBV7-9 and TRBJ2-7; weak D call: TRBD2 (5 bases). With 8 bases removed from V and 6 bases from J, the gap between germline ends came to 11 bases. This CDR3 region has 11 residues. Per germline, CDR1 SEHNR and CDR2 FQNEAQ (reference sequence). CDR3 sequence reads: CASRGEGEQYF. Here the CDR3 DNA reads TGTGCCAGCCGGGGAGAAGGCGAGCAGTACTTC.

The V call is TRBV6-2 or TRBV6-3, the J call TRBJ1-2; 10 bases agree with TRBD1. The CDR3 sequence is 15 residues long. Germline CDR1 MNHEY, CDR2 SVGEGT. V lost 4 bases and J lost 2; bases outside the gene matches: 4. The CDR3 loop is CASSSPGQGNYGYTF. The CDR3 DNA sequence: TGTGCCAGCAGTTCCCCGGGACAGGGGAACTATGGCTACACCTTC.

The chain links TRBV24-1 to TRBJ2-5; TRBD1 aligns across 8 bases. V shed 3 bases and J 2 bases; nucleotides not matched to a gene: 4. This CDR3 has 15 residues. CDR1 is KGHDR and CDR2 is SFDVKD in the germline V gene. CDR3 protein: CATSDTGQVQETQYF. The CDR3 DNA reads TGTGCCACCAGTGATACGGGACAGGTACAAGAGACCCAGTACTTC.

V usage is TRBV11-2 and J usage is TRBJ2-5; possible D gene TRBD1, 6 bases. Trimming took 3 bases from V and 1 from J, leaving 18 bases between them. From germline, CDR1 is SGHAT and CDR2 FQNNGV. This CDR3 is 17 amino acids long. The CDR3 protein is CASSFFNWTDTQETQYF. CDR3 nucleotide sequence: TGTGCCAGCAGCTTCTTTAACTGGACAGATACCCAAGAGACCCAGTACTTC.

The chain has TRBV29-1 and TRBJ2-5; 8 nucleotides align to TRBD1. Losses at the gene ends were 0 bases for V and 5 bases for J; bases not matched to a gene: 8. This CDR3 contains 15 residues. Looked up from germline, CDR1 is SQVTM and CDR2 is ANQGSEA. This chain's CDR3 is CSVEDEGRGQETQYF. The CDR3 DNA is TGCAGCGTTGAAGATGAGGGCAGGGGGCAGGAGACCCAGTACTTC.

V is TRBV11-3 and J is TRBJ2-1; 12 nucleotides line up with TRBD2. The germline gives CDR1 SGHNT, CDR2 YENEEA. The trim removed 3 bases at V and 5 bases at J, leaving 8 bases unmatched. The CDR3 loop spans 17 amino acids. The CDR3 region is CASSLTLGTSGHNEQFF. The CDR3 nucleotides read TGTGCCAGCAGCTTGACCCTCGGGACTAGCGGGCACAATGAGCAGTTCTTC. Full variable domain (remainder filled in from reference TRBV11-3 and TRBJ2-1): EAGVVQSPRYKIIEKKQPVAFWCNPISGHNTLYWYLQNLGQGPELLIRYENEEAVDDSQLPKDRFSAERLKGVDSTLKIQPAELGDSAVYLCASSLTLGTSGHNEQFFGPGTRLTVL.

The chain uses TRBV6-4 and TRBJ1-3; perhaps TRBD1 as D (5 bases). V gave up 3 bases and J gave up 0 bases, with 24 bases separating them. Germline CDR1 reads MRHNA; CDR2 reads SNTAGT. CDR3 size: 20 residues. CDR3 in DNA: TGTGCCAGCAGTGAAGACAGACACGCACTGCTAATTTTCTCTGGAAACACCATATATTTT. This sequence encodes CASSEDRHALLIFSGNTIYF.

The chain recombines TRBV24-1 with TRBJ2-3; TRBD1 matches at 9 bases. Germline loops: CDR1 KGHDR, CDR2 SFDVKD. The V segment lost 4 bases and the J segment 4 bases; nucleotides outside the gene matches: 5. The CDR3 totals 15 residues. The CDR3 here is CATSDLTGGADTQYF. The CDR3, as DNA: TGTGCCACCAGTGACCTTACAGGGGGCGCAGATACGCAGTATTTT.

The chain links TRBV4-1 to TRBJ1-5; tentative D call: TRBD1 (5 bases). The germline V and J ends were trimmed by 0 bases and 2 bases, with 8 bases remaining between them. The CDR3 has 15 amino acids. Germline V gene sequence: CDR1 MGHRA, CDR2 YSYEKL. The CDR3 nucleotides read TGCGCCAGCAGCCAAGAGGGGGGAGGCAATCAGCCCCAGCATTTT. Translation: CASSQEGGGNQPQHF.

The V call is TRBV2, the J call TRBJ2-3, with TRBD1 as a possible D gene (5 bases). Trimming left V 7 bases short and J 2 bases short, with 13 bases between. CDR1 and CDR2 (germline): SNHLY, FYNNEI. The CDR3 covers 14 residues. The CDR3 DNA is TGTGCCAGCACGGGTAGACAGAACACAGATACGCAGTATTTT. This gives the protein CASTGRQNTDTQYF.

The chain combines TRBV18 with TRBJ2-7, with 8 bases aligning to TRBD1. J lost 3 bases, V lost 3 bases, and 7 bases had no gene match. The CDR3 is 15 amino acids. Germline V CDR1 and CDR2: KGHSH, LQKENI. The CDR3 DNA sequence: TGTGCCAGCTCACCTGGACAGGGCTCCTACTACGAGCAGTACTTC. This encodes CASSPGQGSYYEQYF.

The chain recombines TRBV6-4 with TRBJ2-1; 9 bases match TRBD2. With V trimmed by 7 bases and J by 1 base, 5 bases remained unmatched. This CDR3 contains 15 residues. Looked up from germline, CDR1 is MRHNA and CDR2 is SNTAGT. As DNA, the CDR3 is TGTGCCAGCACCCCCCTAGCGGGGTCCTACAATGAGCAGTTCTTC. As protein: CASTPLAGSYNEQFF.

The CDR3 loop reads CATSDGTGTGDTQYF. Here the CDR3 DNA reads TGTGCCACCAGTGATGGAACCGGGACTGGAGATACGCAGTATTTT. This sequence joins TRBV24-1 and TRBJ2-3, with D possibly matching TRBD2 (6 bases). The CDR3 runs 15 residues. From germline, CDR1 is KGHDR and CDR2 SFDVKD. Trimming cost V 3 bases and J 5 bases, with 14 bases left between them.

The CDR3 spells CATSDRGIPGDTQYF. For the CDR3, the DNA is TGTGCCACCAGTGACAGGGGGATCCCAGGAGATACGCAGTATTTT. The chain links TRBV24-1 to TRBJ2-3; 7 nucleotides line up with TRBD1. CDR1 and CDR2 from the germline V gene are KGHDR and SFDVKD. V dropped 4 bases and J dropped 5; count of bases not matched to a gene: 8. The CDR3 sequence is 15 residues long.

The rearrangement links TRBV2 to TRBJ1-2; 7 bases line up with TRBD1. The junction had 4 bases not matched to a gene; V was cut back by 5 bases and J by 1 base. There are 14 residues in the CDR3. CDR1 is SNHLY, CDR2 FYNNEI, per germline. CDR3 residues: CASSRQGLNYGYTF. The CDR3 DNA is TGTGCCAGCAGTAGACAGGGCCTTAACTATGGCTACACCTTC.

The J gene is TRBJ2-5, the V gene TRBV24-1, with TRBD2 matching 11 bases. The CDR3 runs to 16 residues. The J segment lost 0 bases and the V segment lost 4 bases, leaving 3 bases of the junction unmatched. CDR1 is KGHDR, CDR2 SFDVKD, per germline. As DNA, the CDR3 is TGTGCCACCAGTGACCCGACTAGCGGGGACCAAGAGACCCAGTACTTC. Translation gives CATSDPTSGDQETQYF.

This clone was counted a single time. This chain uses TRBV10-3 with TRBJ2-3; D call uncertain. Germline CDR1 and CDR2: ENHRY and SYGVKD. The CDR3 runs 15 residues. V gave up 3 bases and J gave up 6 bases, with 16 bases separating them. The DNA for the CDR3 is TGTGCCATCAGTGAATTGTCAGGTCGACCCGATACGCAGTATTTT. It encodes CAISELSGRPDTQYF.

This chain uses TRBV5-1 with TRBJ1-2; tentative D call: TRBD1 (5 bases). The CDR3 runs 13 residues. CDR1 SGHRS and CDR2 YFSETQ come from the germline V gene. Trimming took 4 bases from V and 4 from J, leaving 11 bases between them. The DNA for the CDR3 is TGCGCCAGCAGCCCGACGGGGGTCTATGGCTACACCTTC. Amino acids: CASSPTGVYGYTF.

The J gene is TRBJ2-3, the V gene TRBV7-6; TRBD2 matches at 13 bases. Per germline, CDR1 SGHVS and CDR2 FNYEAQ. Trimming took 2 bases from V and 1 from J; bases not matched to a gene: 9. The length of the CDR3 is 19 residues. As DNA, the CDR3 is TGTGCCAGCAGCTTAATTTCACTAGCGGGGGGGCCGGGCACAGATACGCAGTATTTT. Translated, it gives CASSLISLAGGPGTDTQYF.

This chain joins TRBV7-2 and TRBJ1-6; TRBD1 is a possible D gene (6 bases). CDR1 and CDR2 from the germline V gene are SGHTA and FQGNSA. V dropped 3 bases and J dropped 10 bases, with 16 bases sitting between them. The CDR3 is made up of 15 amino acids. CDR3: CASSFSGGRKSPLHF. For the CDR3, the DNA is TGTGCCAGCAGCTTTTCGGGGGGGCGCAAATCACCCCTCCACTTT.

V and J are TRBV6-2 or TRBV6-3 and TRBJ2-5; 11 bases agree with TRBD2. The CDR3 spans 15 residues. CDR1 and CDR2 (germline): MNHEY, SVGEGT. V shed 4 bases and J 1 base; nucleotides not matched to a gene: 2. Here the CDR3 reads CASSSGTSGQETQYF. The CDR3, as DNA: TGTGCCAGCAGTTCCGGGACTAGCGGCCAAGAGACCCAGTACTTC.

The table lists this clone with a count of one. The gene calls are TRBV4-1 and TRBJ2-2, with 9 bases matching TRBD1. V was pared by 3 bases and J by 7 bases, with 6 bases of the junction left unmatched. Germline CDR1 MGHRA, CDR2 YSYEKL. This CDR3 comprises 15 residues. The CDR3 loop reads CASSQTTGGHGELFF. The CDR3, as DNA: TGCGCCAGCAGCCAGACTACAGGGGGCCACGGGGAGCTGTTTTTT.

V is TRBV14 and J is TRBJ2-5, with D tentatively TRBD2 (5 bases). Per germline, CDR1 SGHDN and CDR2 FVKESK. V gave up 2 bases and J gave up 7 bases, with 17 bases separating them. CDR3 length: 15 residues. As DNA, the CDR3 is TGTGCCAGCAGCCAAACGCGAAGTCCGGCGGGGACCCAGTACTTC. Translated: CASSQTRSPAGTQYF.

The CDR3 spells CASSQDGLGQELGKLFF. CDR3 nucleotides: TGTGCCAGCAGCCAAGATGGTTTGGGACAGGAACTGGGAAAACTGTTTTTT. The V gene is TRBV3-1 (or the pseudogene TRBV3-2), the J gene TRBJ1-4, with 8 bases that match TRBD1. The CDR3 is made up of 17 amino acids. After removal of 0 bases from V and 10 bases from J, the junction contained 13 bases not matched to a gene. The germline V gene encodes CDR1 LGHDT and CDR2 YNNKEL (reference sequence).

The genes are TRBV9 and TRBJ2-2; a possible D gene is TRBD1 (5 bases). CDR3 length: 15 residues. Germline CDR1 and CDR2: SGDLS and YYNGEE. The V and J ends lost 1 base and 3 bases respectively, with 10 bases between them. CDR3 residues: CASSVRGVDTGELFF. CDR3 bases: TGTGCCAGCAGCGTAAGGGGCGTGGACACCGGGGAGCTGTTTTTT.

In its sample, this clone was seen once. This chain uses TRBV5-1 with TRBJ2-7; D is possibly TRBD1 (6 bases). Germline CDR1 SGHRS, CDR2 YFSETQ. V lost 0 bases and J lost 3, with 7 bases in between. The CDR3 extends over 13 amino acids. CDR3 loop: CASSLGQDYEQYF. The CDR3 DNA reads TGCGCCAGCAGCTTGGGACAGGACTACGAGCAGTACTTC.